The T cell receptor beta chain under discussion was sequenced for a study of beta chain features in type 1 diabetes. Study details: Examined across all samples were over 85 million sorted cells. Findings of the study overall: Patients with Type 1 diabetes showed moderately but significantly shorter TCRB CDR3s in all four CD4+ subsets.

The CDR3 runs 11 residues. The V and J ends lost 5 bases and 5 bases respectively, with 6 bases between them. From germline, CDR1 is SQVTM and CDR2 ANQGSEA. The study reverse transcribed the entire isolated RNA, so it sequenced expressed TCRB transcripts. TCRdb's copy holds only in-frame clones and misses some; the assay was immunoSEQ multiplex PCR. Of 150,000 to 200,000 clones in the sample, roughly 60% were seen once. As regards this clone: The target antigen is unknown.

The material sequenced was naive CD4+ T cells from blood. The gene calls are TRBV29-1 and TRBJ1-4; D remains unclear. This receptor was obtained from a young man with type 1 diabetes. The CDR3 DNA is TGCAGCGTTTGGAAGAATGAAAAACTGTTTTTT. Its translation is CSVWKNEKLFF.